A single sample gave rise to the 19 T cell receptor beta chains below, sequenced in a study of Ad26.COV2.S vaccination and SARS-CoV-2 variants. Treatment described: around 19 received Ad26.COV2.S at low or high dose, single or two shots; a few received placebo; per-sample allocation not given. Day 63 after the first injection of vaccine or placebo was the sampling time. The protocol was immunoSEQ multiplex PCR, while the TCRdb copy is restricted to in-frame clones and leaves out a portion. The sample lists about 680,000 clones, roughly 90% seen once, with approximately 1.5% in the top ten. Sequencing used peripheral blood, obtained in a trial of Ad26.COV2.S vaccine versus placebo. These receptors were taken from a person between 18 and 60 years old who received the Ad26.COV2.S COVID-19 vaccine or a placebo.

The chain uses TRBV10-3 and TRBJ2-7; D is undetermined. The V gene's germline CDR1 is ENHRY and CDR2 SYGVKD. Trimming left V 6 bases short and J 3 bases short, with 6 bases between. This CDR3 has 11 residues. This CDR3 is CAIRRDYEQYF. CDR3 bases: TGTGCCATCAGGAGAGACTACGAGCAGTACTTC.

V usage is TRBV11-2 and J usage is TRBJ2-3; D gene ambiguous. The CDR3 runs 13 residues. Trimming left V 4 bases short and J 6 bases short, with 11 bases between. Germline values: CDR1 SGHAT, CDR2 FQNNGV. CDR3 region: CASSSRLPDTQYF. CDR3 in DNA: TGTGCCAGCAGCTCGCGCTTGCCGGATACGCAGTATTTT.

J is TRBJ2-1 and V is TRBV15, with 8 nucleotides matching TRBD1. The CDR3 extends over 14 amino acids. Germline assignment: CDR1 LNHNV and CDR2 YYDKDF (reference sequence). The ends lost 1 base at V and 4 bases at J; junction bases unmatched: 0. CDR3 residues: CATSRGTGYNEQFF. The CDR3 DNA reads TGTGCCACCAGCAGAGGGACAGGGTACAATGAGCAGTTCTTC. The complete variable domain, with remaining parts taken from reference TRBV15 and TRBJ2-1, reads DAMVIQNPRYQVTQFGKPVTLSCSQTLNHNVMYWYQQKSSQAPKLLFHYYDKDFNNEADTPDNFQSRRPNTSFCFLDIRSPGLGDTAMYLCATSRGTGYNEQFFGPGTRLTVL.

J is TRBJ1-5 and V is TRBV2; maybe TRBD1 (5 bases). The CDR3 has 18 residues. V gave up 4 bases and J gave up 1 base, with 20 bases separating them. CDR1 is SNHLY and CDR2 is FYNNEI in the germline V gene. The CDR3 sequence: CASSAPSGALASNQPQHF. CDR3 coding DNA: TGTGCCAGCAGTGCCCCGTCCGGGGCTTTGGCGAGCAATCAGCCCCAGCATTTT.

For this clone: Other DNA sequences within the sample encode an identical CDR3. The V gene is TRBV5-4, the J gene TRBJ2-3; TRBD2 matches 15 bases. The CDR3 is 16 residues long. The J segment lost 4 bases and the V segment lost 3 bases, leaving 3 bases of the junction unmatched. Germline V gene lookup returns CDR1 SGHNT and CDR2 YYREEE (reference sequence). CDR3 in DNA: TGTGCCAGCAGCTCCCGGACTAGCGGGAGGGCAGATACGCAGTATTTT. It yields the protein CASSSRTSGRADTQYF.

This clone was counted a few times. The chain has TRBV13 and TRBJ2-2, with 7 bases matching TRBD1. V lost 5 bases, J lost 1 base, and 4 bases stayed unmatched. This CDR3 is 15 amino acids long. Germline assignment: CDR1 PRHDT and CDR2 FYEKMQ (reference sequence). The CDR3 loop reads CASSRGQLNTGELFF. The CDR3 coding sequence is TGTGCCAGCAGCAGGGGACAGTTGAACACCGGGGAGCTGTTTTTT.

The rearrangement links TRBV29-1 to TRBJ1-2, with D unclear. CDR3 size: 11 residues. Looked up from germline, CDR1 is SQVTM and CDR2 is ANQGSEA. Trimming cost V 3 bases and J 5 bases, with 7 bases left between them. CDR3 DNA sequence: TGCAGCGTTGAGTTTAGGTATGGCTACACCTTC. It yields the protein CSVEFRYGYTF.

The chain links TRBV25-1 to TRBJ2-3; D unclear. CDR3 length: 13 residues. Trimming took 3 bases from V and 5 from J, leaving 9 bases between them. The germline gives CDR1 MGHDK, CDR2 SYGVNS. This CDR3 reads CASSEGILDTQYF. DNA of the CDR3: TGTGCCAGCAGTGAGGGGATTCTAGATACGCAGTATTTT. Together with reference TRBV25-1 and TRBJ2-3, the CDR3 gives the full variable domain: EADIYQTPRYLVIGTGKKITLECSQTMGHDKMYWYQQDPGMELHLIHYSYGVNSTEKGDLSSESTVSRIRTEHFPLTLESARPSHTSQYLCASSEGILDTQYFGPGTRLTVL.

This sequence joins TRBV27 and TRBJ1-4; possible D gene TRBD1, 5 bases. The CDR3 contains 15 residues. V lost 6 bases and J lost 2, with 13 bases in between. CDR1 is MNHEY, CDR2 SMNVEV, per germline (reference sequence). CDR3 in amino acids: CASRRGPNTNEKLFF. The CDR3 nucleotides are TGTGCCAGCAGGAGGGGTCCGAACACTAATGAAAAACTGTTTTTT.

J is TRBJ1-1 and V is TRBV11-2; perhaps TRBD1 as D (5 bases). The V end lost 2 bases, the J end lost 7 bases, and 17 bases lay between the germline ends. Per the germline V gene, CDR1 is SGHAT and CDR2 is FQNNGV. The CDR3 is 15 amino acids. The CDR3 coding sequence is TGTGCCAGCAGCTTACGTGGGGCAGGGAGAGGTGAAGCTTTCTTT. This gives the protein CASSLRGAGRGEAFF.

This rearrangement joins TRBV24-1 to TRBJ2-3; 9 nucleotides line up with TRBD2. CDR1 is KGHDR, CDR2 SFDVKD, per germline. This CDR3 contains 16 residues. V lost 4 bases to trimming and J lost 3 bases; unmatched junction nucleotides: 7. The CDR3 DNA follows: TGTGCCACCAGTGAGAGGCTAGCGGGACGTACAGATACGCAGTATTTT. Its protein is CATSERLAGRTDTQYF.

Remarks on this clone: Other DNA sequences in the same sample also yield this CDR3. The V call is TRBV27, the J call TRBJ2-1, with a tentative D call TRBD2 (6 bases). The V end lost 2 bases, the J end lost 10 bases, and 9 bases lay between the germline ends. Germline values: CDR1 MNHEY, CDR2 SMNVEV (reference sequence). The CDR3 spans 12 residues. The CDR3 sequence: CASSLSGGEQFF. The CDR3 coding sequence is TGTGCCAGCAGTTTAAGTGGGGGGGAGCAGTTCTTC.

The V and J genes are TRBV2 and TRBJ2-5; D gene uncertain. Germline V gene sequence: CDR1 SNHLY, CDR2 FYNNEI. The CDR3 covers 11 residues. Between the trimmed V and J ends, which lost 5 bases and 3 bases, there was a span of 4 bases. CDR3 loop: CASSPEETQYF. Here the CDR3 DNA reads TGTGCCAGCAGTCCTGAAGAGACCCAGTACTTC.

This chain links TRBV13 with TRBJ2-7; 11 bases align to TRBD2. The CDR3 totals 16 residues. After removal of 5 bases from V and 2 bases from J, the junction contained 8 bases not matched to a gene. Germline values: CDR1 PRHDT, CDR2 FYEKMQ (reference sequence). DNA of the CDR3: TGTGCCAGCAGCGGCCGGACTAGCGGGCCTCCCTACGAGCAGTACTTC. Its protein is CASSGRTSGPPYEQYF.

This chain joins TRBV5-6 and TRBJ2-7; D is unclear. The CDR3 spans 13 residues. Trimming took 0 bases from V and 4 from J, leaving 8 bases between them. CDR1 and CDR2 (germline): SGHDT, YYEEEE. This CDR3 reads CASSLGRIYEQYF. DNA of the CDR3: TGTGCCAGCAGCTTGGGACGGATTTACGAGCAGTACTTC. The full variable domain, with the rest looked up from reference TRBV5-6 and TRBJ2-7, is DAGVTQSPTHLIKTRGQQVTLRCSPKSGHDTVSWYQQALGQGPQFIFQYYEEEERQRGNFPDRFSGHQFPNYSSELNVNALLLGDSALYLCASSLGRIYEQYFGPGTRLTVT.

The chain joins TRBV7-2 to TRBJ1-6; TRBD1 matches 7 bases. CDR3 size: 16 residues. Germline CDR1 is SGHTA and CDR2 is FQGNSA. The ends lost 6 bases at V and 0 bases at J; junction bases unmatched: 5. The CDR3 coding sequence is TGTGCCAGCAGAGGGACAGAAAGCTCCTATAATTCACCCCTCCACTTT. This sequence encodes CASRGTESSYNSPLHF.

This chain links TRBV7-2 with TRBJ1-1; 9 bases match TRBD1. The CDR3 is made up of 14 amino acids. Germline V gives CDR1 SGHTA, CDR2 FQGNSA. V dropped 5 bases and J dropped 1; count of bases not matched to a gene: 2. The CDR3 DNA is TGTGCCAGCAGCAAACAGGGGGCGAACACTGAAGCTTTCTTT. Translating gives CASSKQGANTEAFF.

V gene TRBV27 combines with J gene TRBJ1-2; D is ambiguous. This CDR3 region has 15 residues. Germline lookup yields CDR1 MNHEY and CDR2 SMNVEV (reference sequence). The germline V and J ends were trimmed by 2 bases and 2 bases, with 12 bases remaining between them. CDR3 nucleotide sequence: TGTGCCAGCAGTTTAGGTGGCTATTGGAACTATGGCTACACCTTC. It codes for CASSLGGYWNYGYTF.

The CDR3 DNA reads TGTGCCACCAGTCCGGGGGGTTATAGCAATCAGCCCCAGCATTTT. This translates into CATSPGGYSNQPQHF. The chain joins TRBV24-1 to TRBJ1-5; perhaps TRBD1 as D (5 bases). V was trimmed by 6 bases and J by 0 bases, leaving 11 bases between them. CDR3 size: 15 residues. Per germline, CDR1 KGHDR and CDR2 SFDVKD.